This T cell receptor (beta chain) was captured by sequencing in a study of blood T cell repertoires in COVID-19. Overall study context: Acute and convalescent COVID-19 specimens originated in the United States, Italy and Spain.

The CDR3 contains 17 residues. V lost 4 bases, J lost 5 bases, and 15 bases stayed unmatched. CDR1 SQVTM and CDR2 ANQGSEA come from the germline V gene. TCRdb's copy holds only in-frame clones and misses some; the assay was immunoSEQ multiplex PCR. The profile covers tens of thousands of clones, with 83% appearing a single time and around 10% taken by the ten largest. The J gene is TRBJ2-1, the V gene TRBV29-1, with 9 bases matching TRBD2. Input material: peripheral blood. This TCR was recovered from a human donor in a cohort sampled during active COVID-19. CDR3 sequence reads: CSVASPAGGARHNEQFF. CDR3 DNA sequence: TGCAGCGTTGCCTCACCGGCGGGAGGGGCGCGCCACAATGAGCAGTTCTTC.